Listed below are T cell receptor beta chains from one sample, sequenced in a study of T cell responses to AZD1222 COVID-19 vaccine. Assay: immunoSEQ multiplex PCR; the TCRdb copy retains only in-frame clones and omits some. The sample consists of 150,000 to 250,000 clones, roughly nine tenths of them appearing once. This specimen consisted of peripheral blood, obtained 28 days after the second AZD1222 dose. The receptors were gathered from an adult who received the AZD1222 COVID-19 vaccine. The CDR3 runs from the conserved cysteine through the conserved F or W. A D gene is named only where the DNA matches it firmly. Size tells how often a clone was seen (once, few, many) or the class of an expanded clone, and some rows leave it out.

CDR3nt: TGTGCCAGCAGTCCCCCCGGACAGGGGGCGCCGGCCTTC
CDR3aa: CASSPPGQGAPAF
d_gene: TRBD1
j_gene: TRBJ2-4
v_gene: TRBV28
abundance: .

CDR3nt: TGTGCCAGCAGTTACTCGTTCTCCGGGACCGGCTACGAGCAGTACTTC
CDR3aa: CASSYSFSGTGYEQYF
d_gene: .
j_gene: TRBJ2-7
v_gene: TRBV6-6
abundance: .

CDR3nt: TGTGCCACCAGTCGGTCCACCTCCGGGGACACTGAAGCTTTCTTT
CDR3aa: CATSRSTSGDTEAFF
d_gene: .
j_gene: TRBJ1-1
v_gene: TRBV24-1
abundance: .

CDR3nt: TGCGCCAGCAGCTTGGTTGTTTTAGGGGAGACCCAGTACTTC
CDR3aa: CASSLVVLGETQYF
d_gene: .
j_gene: TRBJ2-5
v_gene: TRBV5-1
abundance: .

CDR3nt: TGTGCCAGCAGTCTTGAGGGAAATTATAATTCACCCCTCCACTTT
CDR3aa: CASSLEGNYNSPLHF
d_gene: .
j_gene: TRBJ1-6
v_gene: TRBV6-5
abundance: once

CDR3nt: TGTGCCAGTAGTATGGAGGGACAGGTCTTCTCTGGGGCCAACGTCCTGACTTTC
CDR3aa: CASSMEGQVFSGANVLTF
d_gene: TRBD1
j_gene: TRBJ2-6
v_gene: TRBV19
abundance: .

CDR3nt: TGTGCCAGTAGTCCCTCTTTGCGGACTGAGCAGTTCTTC
CDR3aa: CASSPSLRTEQFF
d_gene: .
j_gene: TRBJ2-1
v_gene: TRBV19
abundance: .

CDR3nt: TGTGCCAGCTCACCCAATCCGCTACTAGCGGGAGAGTACGAGCAGTACTTC
CDR3aa: CASSPNPLLAGEYEQYF
d_gene: TRBD2
j_gene: TRBJ2-7
v_gene: TRBV18
abundance: .

CDR3nt: TGTGCCAGCAGTGAAAGGGGACTAGGACAAGAGACCCAGTACTTC
CDR3aa: CASSERGLGQETQYF
d_gene: TRBD2
j_gene: TRBJ2-5
v_gene: TRBV6-1
abundance: .

CDR3nt: TGCGCCAGCAGCCCCGGACAGGGCGGGGTGGGGGAAAAACTGTTTTTT
CDR3aa: CASSPGQGGVGEKLFF
d_gene: TRBD1
j_gene: TRBJ1-4
v_gene: TRBV4-1
abundance: .

CDR3nt: TGTGCCAGCAGCTTAGGTGGAGCGGGAGGGGGCTACGAGCAGTACTTC
CDR3aa: CASSLGGAGGGYEQYF
d_gene: TRBD2
j_gene: TRBJ2-7
v_gene: TRBV7-2
abundance: .

CDR3nt: TGTGCCAGCAGTTCGGGCCGGGGTGGTGAAGCTTTCTTT
CDR3aa: CASSSGRGGEAFF
d_gene: .
j_gene: TRBJ1-1
v_gene: TRBV25-1
abundance: .

CDR3nt: TGTGCCAGCAGTACGGGGGGCGGGGTTTCCTACGAGCAGTACTTC
CDR3aa: CASSTGGGVSYEQYF
d_gene: .
j_gene: TRBJ2-7
v_gene: TRBV6-5
abundance: once

CDR3nt: TGTGCCAGCAGCCGTCAGGGGGGGTTCGGAACTGAAGCTTTCTTT
CDR3aa: CASSRQGGFGTEAFF
d_gene: TRBD1
j_gene: TRBJ1-1
v_gene: TRBV27
abundance: once

CDR3nt: TGTGCCTGGAATTGGGAAAATCAGCCCCAGCATTTT
CDR3aa: CAWNWENQPQHF
d_gene: .
j_gene: TRBJ1-5
v_gene: TRBV30
abundance: .

CDR3nt: TGTGCCAGCACTACAACTTGGTCTGGGGCCAACGTCCTGACTTTC
CDR3aa: CASTTTWSGANVLTF
d_gene: .
j_gene: TRBJ2-6
v_gene: TRBV2
abundance: .

CDR3nt: TGTGCCTGGAGTGTCCCATCCGGGACAAAAGGGAGTCAGCCCCAGCATTTT
CDR3aa: CAWSVPSGTKGSQPQHF
d_gene: .
j_gene: TRBJ1-5
v_gene: TRBV30
abundance: few

CDR3nt: TGTGCCAGCAGTCAAATAGAGGGTACTTGGCAGCCCCAGCATTTT
CDR3aa: CASSQIEGTWQPQHF
d_gene: .
j_gene: TRBJ1-5
v_gene: TRBV6-2/TRBV6-3
abundance: .

CDR3nt: TGTGCCAGCAGCCAGACCGGGACAGAGGGCTCACCCCTCCACTTT
CDR3aa: CASSQTGTEGSPLHF
d_gene: TRBD1
j_gene: TRBJ1-6
v_gene: TRBV4-2
abundance: .

CDR3nt: TGTGCCAGCAGTGACAGGGGGCTTACTAATGAAAAACTGTTTTTT
CDR3aa: CASSDRGLTNEKLFF
d_gene: TRBD1
j_gene: TRBJ1-4
v_gene: TRBV2
abundance: .

CDR3nt: TGTGCCAGCAGTTTATCGTACAGGACTACCTACGAGCAGTACTTC
CDR3aa: CASSLSYRTTYEQYF
d_gene: .
j_gene: TRBJ2-7
v_gene: TRBV28
abundance: .

CDR3nt: TGTGCCAGCAGTTACGGTCTAGACTACAATGAGCAGTTCTTC
CDR3aa: CASSYGLDYNEQFF
d_gene: .
j_gene: TRBJ2-1
v_gene: TRBV6-5
abundance: .

CDR3nt: TGTGCCAGCAGCTTAGCAGAGGGGTACGGCTACACCTTC
CDR3aa: CASSLAEGYGYTF
d_gene: .
j_gene: TRBJ1-2
v_gene: TRBV7-8
abundance: .

CDR3nt: TGTGCCAGTAGTGCCCGGGACAGGGGCCCCTACGAGCAGTACTTC
CDR3aa: CASSARDRGPYEQYF
d_gene: TRBD1
j_gene: TRBJ2-7
v_gene: TRBV19
abundance: .

CDR3nt: TGTGCCATCAGTGACGGAACTGCGGGATACACCGGGGAGCTGTTTTTT
CDR3aa: CAISDGTAGYTGELFF
d_gene: .
j_gene: TRBJ2-2
v_gene: TRBV10-3
abundance: .

CDR3nt: TGCGCCAGCAGCTTGCTGCCCGGGACAGACTATGGCTACACCTTC
CDR3aa: CASSLLPGTDYGYTF
d_gene: TRBD1
j_gene: TRBJ1-2
v_gene: TRBV5-1
abundance: .

CDR3nt: TGTGCCAGCCGAACCGGGACTGAAACCTACGAGCAGTACTTC
CDR3aa: CASRTGTETYEQYF
d_gene: .
j_gene: TRBJ2-7
v_gene: TRBV18
abundance: .

CDR3nt: TGTGCCAGCAGCTCCCCCCCAAACCCGGGACTAGCGGGAGGGCCCGCAGATACGCAGTATTTT
CDR3aa: CASSSPPNPGLAGGPADTQYF
d_gene: TRBD2
j_gene: TRBJ2-3
v_gene: TRBV7-3
abundance: .

CDR3nt: TGTGCCAGCAGGGGGGCCCGGTCTGAGCAGTTCTTC
CDR3aa: CASRGARSEQFF
d_gene: .
j_gene: TRBJ2-1
v_gene: TRBV7-9
abundance: .

CDR3nt: TGTGCCAGCAGCTTCGGGGGACTAGCGGGGTACGAGCAGTACTTC
CDR3aa: CASSFGGLAGYEQYF
d_gene: TRBD2
j_gene: TRBJ2-7
v_gene: TRBV11-1
abundance: .

CDR3nt: TGCGCCAGCAGGATAGGGGGCACTGAAGCTTTCTTT
CDR3aa: CASRIGGTEAFF
d_gene: .
j_gene: TRBJ1-1
v_gene: TRBV5-1
abundance: .

CDR3nt: TGTGCCAGCAGCTTAGTGGTGGGCAGAAAAAACATTCAGTACTTC
CDR3aa: CASSLVVGRKNIQYF
d_gene: .
j_gene: TRBJ2-4
v_gene: TRBV13
abundance: .

CDR3nt: TGTGCCAGCAGTGAAGGCCCCGGGTCCACCTACGAGCAGTACTTC
CDR3aa: CASSEGPGSTYEQYF
d_gene: .
j_gene: TRBJ2-7
v_gene: TRBV6-1
abundance: .

CDR3nt: TGCGCCAGCAGCCAAGACGCCGGCGGGGGGACAGCCTTCTTC
CDR3aa: CASSQDAGGGTAFF
d_gene: .
j_gene: TRBJ2-7
v_gene: TRBV4-1
abundance: .

CDR3nt: TGCGCCAGCAGCTTGGGCGTTGGGGGCAGGGTCACTGAAGCTTTCTTT
CDR3aa: CASSLGVGGRVTEAFF
d_gene: .
j_gene: TRBJ1-1
v_gene: TRBV5-1
abundance: .

CDR3nt: TGTGCCAGCAGACTACAGGGGACGGGGCCCCAGCATTTT
CDR3aa: CASRLQGTGPQHF
d_gene: TRBD1
j_gene: TRBJ1-5
v_gene: TRBV6-5
abundance: .

CDR3nt: TGTGCCAGCAGAGCCGCCGTGTGGACGAGCTCCTACGAGCAGTACTTC
CDR3aa: CASRAAVWTSSYEQYF
d_gene: .
j_gene: TRBJ2-7
v_gene: TRBV7-2
abundance: .

CDR3nt: TGTGCCAGCAGCCCCCCTCCGGGACTAGCGGGAGGCAACACAGATACGCAGTATTTT
CDR3aa: CASSPPPGLAGGNTDTQYF
d_gene: TRBD2
j_gene: TRBJ2-3
v_gene: TRBV28
abundance: .